The clone carrying this TCR beta chain was recorded at least ten times. Its antigen is not identified. The data originate from a study of neurological immune-mediated disorders. Study conclusions and caveats: Expanded clones shared no CDR3 amino acid sequences across subjects, suggesting private repertoires in all groups.

The cDNA was synthesized by 5'RACE incorporating 10-nucleotide random UMIs. The yield of each sequencing run was over 200 million TCR-beta sequences from 15-18 subjects. A single record per CDR3 protein comes from TCRdb applying MiXCR to the 5' RACE reads. Here the sample spans around 47,000 distinct CDR3 sequences, about 22% being singletons. V was shortened by 2 bases and J by 2 bases, with 6 bases between the two germline ends. Germline-derived CDR1 and CDR2 are SNHLY and FYNNEI. This CDR3 spans 13 amino acids. Noted time point: technical triplicate 3. The unsorted libraries were produced from 2 million PBMCs held at -80 C.

This sequence originates from a man aged 60 to 69 with HTLV-1-associated myelopathy (HAM/TSP). V is TRBV2 and J is TRBJ1-1, with D uncertain. The sequencing input was PBMCs. CDR3 residues: CASSEMGNTEAFF. The CDR3 bases are TGTGCCAGCAGTGAAATGGGTAACACTGAAGCTTTCTTT.